This T cell receptor beta chain is drawn from a study of shared clonotypes between healthy human individuals. The germline CDR1 and CDR2 sequences are KGHSH and LQKENI. V lost 2 bases and J lost 4, with 11 bases in between. This CDR3 region has 14 residues. Repertoires were generated with immunoSEQ multiplex PCR, while TCRdb's copy carries only in-frame clones and drops some. The sample lists over a million clones; around three quarters were seen once. The chain carries TRBV18 and TRBJ1-2, with a weak D call TRBD1 (5 bases). What was sequenced was memory CD4+ T cells from PBMCs. The subset here: CD45RA-negative fraction. This TCR was sampled from a man aged 18 to 35 in good health. Some clones in this sample may be carry-over from other donors' samples. The CDR3 reads CASSPETVFYGYTF. CDR3 nucleotides: TGTGCCAGCTCACCAGAGACAGTATTCTATGGCTACACCTTC.